This entry is about one TCR beta chain. The length of the CDR3 is 16 residues. The germline CDR1 and CDR2 sequences are KGHSH and LQKENI. V shed 2 bases and J shed 1 base, with 14 bases lying between them. The entry originates in a study of blood T cell repertoires in COVID-19. Study overall: COVID-19 samples collected from the United States, Italy and Spain covered acute and convalescent phases. The analysed material was cDNA or gDNA that came from T cells, B-cell-depleted T cells, or PBMCs.

Under the authors' procedure: Reference gene primer amplification yielded estimated nucleated cell counts. The data were produced by immunoSEQ multiplex PCR, yet TCRdb's version contains in-frame clones alone and is incomplete. Clone size and V and J calls were adopted from that table, with D and trimming inferred from the DNA. Of 55,000 to 70,000 clones in the sample, approximately 86% are singletons; the top ten hold under 1.3%. The sample was peripheral blood. V gene TRBV18 combines with J gene TRBJ1-1; D perhaps matches TRBD1 (6 bases). This TCR came from a man between 65 and 80 years old with acute or convalescent COVID-19. In DNA, the CDR3 is TGTGCCAGCTCACCAATCCTATTGGGACAGAACACTGAAGCTTTCTTT. It encodes CASSPILLGQNTEAFF.